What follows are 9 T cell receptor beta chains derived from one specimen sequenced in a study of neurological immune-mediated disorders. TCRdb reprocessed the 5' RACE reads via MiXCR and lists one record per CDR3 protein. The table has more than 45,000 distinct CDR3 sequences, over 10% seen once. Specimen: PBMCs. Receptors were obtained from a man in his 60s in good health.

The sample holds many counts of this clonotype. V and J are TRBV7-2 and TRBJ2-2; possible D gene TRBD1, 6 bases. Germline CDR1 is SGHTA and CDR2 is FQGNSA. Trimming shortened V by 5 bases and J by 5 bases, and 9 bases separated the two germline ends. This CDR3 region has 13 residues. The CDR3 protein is CASSPQGTGELFF. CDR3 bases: TGTGCCAGCAGCCCACAGGGAACCGGGGAGCTGTTTTTT.

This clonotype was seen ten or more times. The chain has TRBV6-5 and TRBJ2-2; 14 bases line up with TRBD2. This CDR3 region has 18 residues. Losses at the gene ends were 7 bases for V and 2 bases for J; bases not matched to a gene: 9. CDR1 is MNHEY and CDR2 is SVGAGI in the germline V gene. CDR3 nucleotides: TGTGCCAGCACCCGGGGACTAGCGGGGGTGATAAACACCGGGGAGCTGTTTTTT. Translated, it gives CASTRGLAGVINTGELFF.

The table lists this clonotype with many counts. The CDR3 loop is CASGDYGYTF. DNA of the CDR3: TGTGCCAGCGGAGACTATGGCTACACCTTC. This rearrangement joins TRBV7-2 to TRBJ1-2; D is unresolved. This CDR3 has 10 residues. With 8 bases removed from V and 3 bases from J, the gap between germline ends came to 4 bases. Germline loops: CDR1 SGHTA, CDR2 FQGNSA.

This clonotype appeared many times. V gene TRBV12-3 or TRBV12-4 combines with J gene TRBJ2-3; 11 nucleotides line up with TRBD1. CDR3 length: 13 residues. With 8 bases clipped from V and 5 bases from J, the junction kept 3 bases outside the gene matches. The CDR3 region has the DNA TGTGCCAGCGGGACAGGGGGAGGAGATACGCAGTATTTT. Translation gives CASGTGGGDTQYF.

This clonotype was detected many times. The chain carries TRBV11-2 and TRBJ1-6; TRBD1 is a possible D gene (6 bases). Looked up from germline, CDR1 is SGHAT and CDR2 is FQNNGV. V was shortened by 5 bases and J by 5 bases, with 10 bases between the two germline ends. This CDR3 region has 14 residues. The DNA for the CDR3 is TGTGCCAGCAGCAGGGGGGGCAATAATTCACCCCTCCACTTT. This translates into CASSRGGNNSPLHF. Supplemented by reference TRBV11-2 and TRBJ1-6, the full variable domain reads EAGVAQSPRYKIIEKRQSVAFWCNPISGHATLYWYQQILGQGPKLLIQFQNNGVVDDSQLPKDRFSAERLKGVDSTLKIQPAKLEDSAVYLCASSRGGNNSPLHFGNGTRLTVT.

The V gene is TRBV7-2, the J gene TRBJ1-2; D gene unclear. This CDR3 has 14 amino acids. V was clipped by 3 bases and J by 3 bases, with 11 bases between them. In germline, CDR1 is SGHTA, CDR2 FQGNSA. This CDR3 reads CASSLEAGDYGYTF. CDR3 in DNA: TGTGCCAGCAGCTTGGAGGCTGGGGACTATGGCTACACCTTC.

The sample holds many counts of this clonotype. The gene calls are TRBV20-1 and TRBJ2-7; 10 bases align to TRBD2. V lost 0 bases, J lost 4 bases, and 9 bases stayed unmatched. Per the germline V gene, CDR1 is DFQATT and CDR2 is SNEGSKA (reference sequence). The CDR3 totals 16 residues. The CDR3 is CSARDRGSGGRYEQYF. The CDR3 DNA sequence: TGCAGTGCTAGAGATCGGGGTAGCGGGGGGAGGTACGAGCAGTACTTC.

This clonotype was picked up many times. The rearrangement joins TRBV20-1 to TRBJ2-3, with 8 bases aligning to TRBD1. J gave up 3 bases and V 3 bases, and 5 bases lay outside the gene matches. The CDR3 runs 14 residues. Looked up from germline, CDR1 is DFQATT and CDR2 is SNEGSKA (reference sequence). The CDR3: CSASGQGETDTQYF. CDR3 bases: TGCAGTGCTAGTGGACAGGGAGAAACAGATACGCAGTATTTT.

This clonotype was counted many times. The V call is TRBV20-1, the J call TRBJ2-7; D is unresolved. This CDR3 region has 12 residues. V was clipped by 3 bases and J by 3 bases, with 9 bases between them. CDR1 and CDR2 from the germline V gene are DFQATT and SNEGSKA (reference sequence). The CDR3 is CSASRLVYEQYF. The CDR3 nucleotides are TGCAGTGCTAGTCGCCTAGTCTACGAGCAGTACTTC.